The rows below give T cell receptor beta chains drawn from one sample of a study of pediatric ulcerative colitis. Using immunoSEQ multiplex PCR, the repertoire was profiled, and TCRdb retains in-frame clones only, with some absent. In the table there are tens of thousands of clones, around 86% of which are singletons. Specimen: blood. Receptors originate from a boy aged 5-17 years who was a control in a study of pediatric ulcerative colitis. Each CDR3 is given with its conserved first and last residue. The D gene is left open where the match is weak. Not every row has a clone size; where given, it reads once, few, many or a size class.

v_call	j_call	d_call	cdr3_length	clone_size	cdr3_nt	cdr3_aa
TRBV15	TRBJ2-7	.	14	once	TGTGCCACCAGCAGAGATAAGTCAGGGAACGAGCAGTACTTC	CATSRDKSGNEQYF
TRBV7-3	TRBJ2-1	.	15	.	TGTGCCAGCAGCCCACACTCCGGGGCTCTCTATGAGCAGTTCTTC	CASSPHSGALYEQFF
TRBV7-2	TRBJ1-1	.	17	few	TGTGCCAGCAGCTCAGCAACGGGACCGAAGCTGAACACTGAAGCTTTCTTT	CASSSATGPKLNTEAFF
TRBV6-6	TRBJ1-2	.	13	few	TGTGCCAGCAGCAACTCCGTTGAATATGGCTACACCTTC	CASSNSVEYGYTF
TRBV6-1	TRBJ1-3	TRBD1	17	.	TGTGCCAGCAGTGAGAGACAGGGGGCTAGCTCTGGAAACACCATATATTTT	CASSERQGASSGNTIYF
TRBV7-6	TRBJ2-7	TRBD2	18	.	TGTGCCAGCAGCCGTTTCTCGGGCCCGCTAGCGGGCATCTACGAGCAGTACTTC	CASSRFSGPLAGIYEQYF
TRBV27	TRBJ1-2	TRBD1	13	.	TGTGCCAGCAGTCCGCAGGGGGCACGTGGCTACACCTTC	CASSPQGARGYTF
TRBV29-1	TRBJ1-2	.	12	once	TGCAGCTTCCGGGACCTAAACTATGGCTACACCTTC	CSFRDLNYGYTF
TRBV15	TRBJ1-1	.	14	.	TGTGCCACCAGCAGAGATTTGGAGGTCACTGAAGCTTTCTTT	CATSRDLEVTEAFF
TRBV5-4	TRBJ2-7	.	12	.	TGTGCCAGCAGCTTGGGGGGTCACGAGCAGTACTTC	CASSLGGHEQYF
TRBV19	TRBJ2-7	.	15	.	TGTGCCAGTAGTATGATCGGGCCTCCTTATGGCGAGCAGTACTTC	CASSMIGPPYGEQYF
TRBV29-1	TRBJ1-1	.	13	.	TGCAGCGTTGAAGGTCAGTTGAACACTGAAGCTTTCTTT	CSVEGQLNTEAFF
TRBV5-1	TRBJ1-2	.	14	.	TGCGCCAGCAGCTTGGTACAGGGAACGGGTGGCTACACCTTC	CASSLVQGTGGYTF
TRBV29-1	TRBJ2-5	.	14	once	TGCAGCGTTGAAGATAGGGACTTCCAAGAGACCCAGTACTTC	CSVEDRDFQETQYF
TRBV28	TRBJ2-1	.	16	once	TGTGCCAGCAGCGCCCCTACCGCGACAGCTTACAATGAGCAGTTCTTC	CASSAPTATAYNEQFF
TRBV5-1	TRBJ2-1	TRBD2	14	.	TGCGCCAGCAGCATGGCTAGCGGGGGGTATGAGCAGTTCTTC	CASSMASGGYEQFF
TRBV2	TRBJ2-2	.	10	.	TGTGCCAGCGGCACCGGGGAGCTGTTTTTT	CASGTGELFF
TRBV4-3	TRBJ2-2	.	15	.	TGCGCCAGCAGCCCACGACAAGGCTTCACCGGGGAGCTGTTTTTT	CASSPRQGFTGELFF
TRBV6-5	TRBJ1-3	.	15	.	TGTGCCAGCAGTAGGGGTTTGGGGGGCGGAAACACCATATATTTT	CASSRGLGGGNTIYF
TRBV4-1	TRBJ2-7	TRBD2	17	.	TGCGCCAGCAGCCAAGGACTAGCGGGTTCAAGCTCCTACGAGCAGTACTTC	CASSQGLAGSSSYEQYF
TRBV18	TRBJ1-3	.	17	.	TGTGCCAGCTCACCAAGCGAGATGTGGGGAAGTGGAAACACCATATATTTT	CASSPSEMWGSGNTIYF
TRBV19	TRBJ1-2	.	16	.	TGTGCCAGTAGTATCTTCCAGGGGAGGACTAACTATGGCTACACCTTC	CASSIFQGRTNYGYTF
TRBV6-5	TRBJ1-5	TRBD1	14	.	TGTGCCAGCAGCCCGACAGGGGAAGGGCAGCCCCAGCATTTT	CASSPTGEGQPQHF
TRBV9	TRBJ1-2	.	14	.	TGTGCCAGCAGCAAACCATCACCCTTCGGTGGCTACACCTTC	CASSKPSPFGGYTF
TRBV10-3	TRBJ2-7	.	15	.	TGTGCCATCAGTGAATTTGCGGGGGCTTCTCACGAGCAGTACTTC	CAISEFAGASHEQYF
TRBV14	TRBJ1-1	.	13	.	TGTGCCAGCAGCCAAAGGCGTATCACTGAAGCTTTCTTT	CASSQRRITEAFF
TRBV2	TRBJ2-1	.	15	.	TGTGCCAGCAGGACGGACTTGAGCTCCTACAATGAGCAGTTCTTC	CASRTDLSSYNEQFF
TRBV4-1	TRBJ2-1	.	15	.	TGCGCCAGCAGCACTCGACTAGTGGTCTACAATGAGCAGTTCTTC	CASSTRLVVYNEQFF
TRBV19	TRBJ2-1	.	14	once	TGTGCCAGTAGTATCATCCCAGCGGACAATGAGCAGTTCTTC	CASSIIPADNEQFF
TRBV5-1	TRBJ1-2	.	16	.	TGCGCCAGCAGCTTGGCTGGGGGCCCCGGTGGTTATGGCTACACCTTC	CASSLAGGPGGYGYTF
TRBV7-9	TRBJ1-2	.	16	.	TGTGCCAGCAGCTTAGGCTTGGGCAGACATGCGGGTGGCTACACCTTC	CASSLGLGRHAGGYTF
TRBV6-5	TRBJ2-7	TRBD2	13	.	TGTGCCAGCGGCGGGGGGGGCCCCTACGAGCAGTACTTC	CASGGGGPYEQYF
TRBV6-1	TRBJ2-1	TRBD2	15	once	TGTGCCAGCAGAGCGGGGCAGGGCTCCTACAATGAGCAGTTCTTC	CASRAGQGSYNEQFF
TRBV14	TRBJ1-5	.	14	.	TGTGCCAGCAGCCAAGGGCAGGGGTATCAGCCCCAGCATTTT	CASSQGQGYQPQHF
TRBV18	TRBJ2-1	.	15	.	TGTGCCAGCTCACCACCTATCAACCCCTACAATGAGCAGTTCTTC	CASSPPINPYNEQFF
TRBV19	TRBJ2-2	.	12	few	TGTGCCAGTAGCCGGCTTACCGGGGAGCTGTTTTTT	CASSRLTGELFF
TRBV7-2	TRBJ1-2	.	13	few	TGTGCCAGCAGCTTAGTCAGGGACTATGGCTACACCTTC	CASSLVRDYGYTF
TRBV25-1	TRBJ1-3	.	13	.	TGTGCCAGCAGTCTCACCCCCGGAAACACCATATATTTT	CASSLTPGNTIYF
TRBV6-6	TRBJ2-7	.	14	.	TGTGCCAGCAGCTACGACGTTGGGACCTACGAGCAGTACTTC	CASSYDVGTYEQYF
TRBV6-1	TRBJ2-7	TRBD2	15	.	TGTGCCAGCAGTGAAGGATTAGCGGGAGCTTACGAGCAGTACTTC	CASSEGLAGAYEQYF
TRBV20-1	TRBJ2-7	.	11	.	TGCAGTGCGATCGTATGGGGCGAGCAGTACTTC	CSAIVWGEQYF
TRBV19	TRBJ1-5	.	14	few	TGTGCCAGTCTCTCAGTGGGGGGCAATCAGCCCCAGCATTTT	CASLSVGGNQPQHF
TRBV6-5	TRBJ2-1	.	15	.	TGTGCCAGCAGGGTCCGGACAGACTCCTACAATGAGCAGTTCTTC	CASRVRTDSYNEQFF
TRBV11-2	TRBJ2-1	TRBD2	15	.	TGTGCCAGCAGCCCAGGACTAGCGGGAGCGGGGGAGCAGTTCTTC	CASSPGLAGAGEQFF
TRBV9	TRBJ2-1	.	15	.	TGTGCCAGCAGCGTAGGGGTTAGTCTCCACAATGAGCAGTTCTTC	CASSVGVSLHNEQFF
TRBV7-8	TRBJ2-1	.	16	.	TGTGCCAGCAGCTTAGCGCCGCGGGGAATCTACAATGAGCAGTTCTTC	CASSLAPRGIYNEQFF
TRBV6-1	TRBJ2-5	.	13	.	TGTGCCAGCAGGCAGACTCGACAAGAGACCCAGTACTTC	CASRQTRQETQYF
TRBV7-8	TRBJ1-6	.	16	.	TGTGCCAGCAGCTTAGCCCCCGCAGATACTAATTCACCCCTCCACTTT	CASSLAPADTNSPLHF
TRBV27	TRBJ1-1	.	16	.	TGTGCCAGCAGACTACGGCTGGAGGTTATGAACACTGAAGCTTTCTTT	CASRLRLEVMNTEAFF
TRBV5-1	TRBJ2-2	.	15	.	TGCGCCAGCAATTCTGGGACCCCGAACACCGGGGAGCTGTTTTTT	CASNSGTPNTGELFF
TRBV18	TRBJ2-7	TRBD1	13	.	TGTGCCAGCACAAGTCAGGGGGCTTACGAGCAGTACTTC	CASTSQGAYEQYF
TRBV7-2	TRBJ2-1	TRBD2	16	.	TGTGCCAGCAGCTGGGTAGCGGGAGGGCCGAACAATGAGCAGTTCTTC	CASSWVAGGPNNEQFF
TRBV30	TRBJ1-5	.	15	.	TGTGCCTGGAGCGCGAACACAGGTAGCAATCAGCCCCAGCATTTT	CAWSANTGSNQPQHF
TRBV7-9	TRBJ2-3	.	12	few	TGTGCCAGCAGCCGGGCTATCGATACGCAGTATTTT	CASSRAIDTQYF
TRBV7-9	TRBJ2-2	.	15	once	TGTGCCAGCAGGTCGATTTTCGGGGTGGCCGGGGAGCTGTTTTTT	CASRSIFGVAGELFF
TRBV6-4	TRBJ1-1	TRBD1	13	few	TGTGCCAGCAGATCGATACAGGGGAGTGAAGCTTTCTTT	CASRSIQGSEAFF
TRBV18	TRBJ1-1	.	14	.	TGTGCCAGCTCACCACGGGCGACCAGCACTGAAGCTTTCTTT	CASSPRATSTEAFF
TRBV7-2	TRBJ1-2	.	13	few	TGTGCCAGCAGCTTAGTGGTTGGGCCAAGAGACACCTTC	CASSLVVGPRDTF